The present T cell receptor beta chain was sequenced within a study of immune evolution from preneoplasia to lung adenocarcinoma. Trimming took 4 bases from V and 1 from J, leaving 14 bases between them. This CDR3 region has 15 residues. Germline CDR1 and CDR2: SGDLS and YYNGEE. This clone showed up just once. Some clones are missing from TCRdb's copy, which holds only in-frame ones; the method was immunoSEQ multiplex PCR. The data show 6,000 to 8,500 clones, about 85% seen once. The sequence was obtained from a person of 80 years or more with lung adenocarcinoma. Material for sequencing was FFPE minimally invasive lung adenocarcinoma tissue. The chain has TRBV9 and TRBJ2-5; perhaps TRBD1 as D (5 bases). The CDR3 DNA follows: TGTGCCAGCAGCATTGCAGGGTTTACCCAAGAGACCCAGTACTTC. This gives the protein CASSIAGFTQETQYF.